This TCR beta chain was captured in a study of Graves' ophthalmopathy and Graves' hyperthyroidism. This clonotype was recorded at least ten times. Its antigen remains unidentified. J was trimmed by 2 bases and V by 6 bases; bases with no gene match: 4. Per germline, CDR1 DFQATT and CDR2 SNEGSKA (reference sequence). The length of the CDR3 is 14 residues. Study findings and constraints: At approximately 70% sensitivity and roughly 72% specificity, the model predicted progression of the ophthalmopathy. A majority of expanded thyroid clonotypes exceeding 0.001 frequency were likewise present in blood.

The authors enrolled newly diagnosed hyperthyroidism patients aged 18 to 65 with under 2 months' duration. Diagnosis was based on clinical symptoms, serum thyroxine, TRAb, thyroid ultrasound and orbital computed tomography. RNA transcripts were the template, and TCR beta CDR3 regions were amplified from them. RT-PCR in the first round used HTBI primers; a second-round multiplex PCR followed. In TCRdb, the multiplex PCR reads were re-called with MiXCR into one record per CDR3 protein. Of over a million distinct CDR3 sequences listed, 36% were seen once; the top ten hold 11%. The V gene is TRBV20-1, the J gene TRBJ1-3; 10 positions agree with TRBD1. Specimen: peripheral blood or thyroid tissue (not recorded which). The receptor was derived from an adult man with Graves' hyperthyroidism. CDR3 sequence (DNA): TGCAGTGCCGCGGGGACAGGGGCTGGAAACACCATATATTTT. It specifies CSAAGTGAGNTIYF.